This paragraph reports one T cell receptor (beta chain). The data were taken from a study of blood T cell repertoires in COVID-19. Study as a whole: Donors in the United States, Italy and Spain gave samples during acute or convalescent COVID-19. The analysed material was cDNA or gDNA that came from T cells, B-cell-depleted T cells, or PBMCs.

The repertoire was sequenced with immunoSEQ multiplex PCR; TCRdb's copy has only in-frame clones and lacks some. This sample has some 83,000 clones, with approximately 89% found just once. Germline V gene lookup returns CDR1 MGHRA and CDR2 YSYEKL. J gave up 5 bases and V 3 bases, and 9 bases lay outside the gene matches. The CDR3 extends over 17 amino acids. The sequence derives from a man aged 45 to 65 with acute or convalescent COVID-19. The sample was peripheral blood. V is TRBV4-1 and J is TRBJ2-2; 10 bases fit TRBD1. The CDR3 loop is CASSQRDRGSRTGELFF. CDR3 in DNA: TGCGCCAGCAGCCAGCGGGACAGGGGATCGAGGACCGGGGAGCTGTTTTTT.